The 20 T cell receptor beta chains presented below share a single source sample, sequenced in a study of identical twins. MiXCR, run by TCRdb on the 5' RACE reads, gives a single entry per CDR3 protein. This repertoire shows 550,000 to 700,000 distinct CDR3 sequences, 21% found once; its top ten account for about 4.3%. These data were likewise used in another study, on T cells expressing NK-cell markers.

Sequencing used PBMCs. The receptors come from a woman younger than 35 in good health.

The rearrangement joins TRBV12-3 or TRBV12-4 to TRBJ2-1; no reliable D call. The CDR3 totals 15 residues. Deletions cut 6 bases from V and 0 bases from J, with 12 bases between. CDR3 residues: CASRRSPSSYNEQFF. In DNA form, the CDR3 reads TGTGCCAGCAGACGGAGCCCGAGCTCCTACAATGAGCAGTTCTTC.

This clonotype was counted between two and nine times. The chain carries TRBV12-3 or TRBV12-4 and TRBJ1-2; 9 bases map to TRBD1. The junction had 8 bases not matched to a gene; V was cut back by 4 bases and J by 8 bases. CDR3 size: 14 residues. CDR3 DNA sequence: TGTGCCAGCAGTTCCGGGACAGGGTCTATGGGCTACACCTTC. Translating gives CASSSGTGSMGYTF.

The gene calls are TRBV12-3 or TRBV12-4 and TRBJ2-4; 7 bases are a match to TRBD1. Trimming cost V 6 bases and J 6 bases; bases outside gene matches: 11. The CDR3 has 15 residues. The CDR3 sequence: CASRSQTGFTNIQYF. Here the CDR3 DNA reads TGTGCCAGCAGGAGTCAGACAGGGTTTACAAACATTCAGTACTTC.

With regard to this clonotype: A junction boundary mismatches the germline segment, possibly from a read error. The rearrangement links TRBV20-1 to TRBJ2-5; D is perhaps TRBD1 or TRBD2 (5 bases each). Germline V gives CDR1 DFQATT, CDR2 SNEGSKA (reference sequence). This CDR3 has 11 residues. CDR3: CSASTGTGTVF. DNA for the CDR3: TGCAGTGCTAGTACCGGAACGGGGACGGTCTTC.

This clonotype has a handful of counts. V and J are TRBV10-3 and TRBJ2-1; no clear D. Germline V lookup: CDR1 ENHRY, CDR2 SYGVKD. V lost 4 bases and J lost 2, with 9 bases in between. The CDR3 has 14 residues. DNA of the CDR3: TGTGCCATCAGTGCGGGCGGAGCCTACAATGAGCAGTTCTTC. Translating it yields CAISAGGAYNEQFF.

V is TRBV20-1 and J is TRBJ2-5, with unresolved D. The CDR3 loop spans 10 amino acids. CDR1 is DFQATT and CDR2 is SNEGSKA in the germline V gene (reference sequence). V was cut by 6 bases and J by 5 bases, with 7 bases left in between. CDR3 nucleotide sequence: TGCAGTGCAAAGGAGGAGACCCAGTACTTC. Translation: CSAKEETQYF.

In regard to this clonotype: The junction and the germline gene differ at one end; a read error may be behind it. The J gene is TRBJ2-1, the V gene TRBV20-1, with TRBD2 identical over 13 bases. This CDR3 is built from 19 residues. CDR1 DFQATT and CDR2 SNEGSKA come from the germline V gene (reference sequence). CDR3 region: CSAGGTRLAGGPQPNERFF. CDR3 DNA sequence: TGCAGTGCTGGGGGAACAAGACTAGCGGGGGGCCCTCAGCCGAATGAGCGGTTCTTC.

CDR3 coding DNA: TGTGCCAGCACAGGGGCCGACAAAGAGACCCAGTACTTC. As protein: CASTGADKETQYF. The V call is TRBV2, the J call TRBJ2-5; D may be TRBD1 (6 bases). The V gene lost 7 bases and the J gene lost 3 bases, with 12 bases spanning the gap. Germline V gene lookup returns CDR1 SNHLY and CDR2 FYNNEI. The CDR3 extends over 13 amino acids.

V and J are TRBV15 and TRBJ2-3; 9 bases map to TRBD2. The CDR3 has 14 amino acids. V lost 6 bases to trimming and J lost 6 bases; unmatched junction nucleotides: 7. Germline assignment: CDR1 LNHNV and CDR2 YYDKDF (reference sequence). CDR3 loop: CATRGGGARDTQYF. Written as DNA, the CDR3 is TGTGCCACCAGAGGCGGGGGGGCCAGGGATACGCAGTATTTT.

The rearrangement joins TRBV7-6 to TRBJ2-7, with D possibly TRBD2 on 6 matching bases. The germline V and J ends were trimmed by 5 bases and 6 bases, with 14 bases remaining between them. The CDR3 is 13 residues long. Per germline, CDR1 SGHVS and CDR2 FNYEAQ. The CDR3 reads CASSAAVGGEQYF. The CDR3 DNA sequence: TGTGCCAGCAGCGCAGCGGTGGGGGGCGAGCAGTACTTC.

This clonotype was counted ten times or more. CDR3 loop: CASSQSYLLFKADTQYF. The DNA for the CDR3 is TGCGCCAGCAGCCAATCTTATCTGCTATTTAAGGCAGATACGCAGTATTTT. The chain links TRBV4-3 to TRBJ2-3; D gene uncertain. Trimming removed 2 bases from V and 4 bases from J, with 19 bases in between. The germline CDR1 and CDR2 sequences are LGHNA and YSLEER. The CDR3 runs to 17 residues.

In this sample, this clonotype turned up a few times. The genes are TRBV5-5 and TRBJ1-1, with TRBD1 as a possible D gene (6 bases). V was shortened by 4 bases and J by 4 bases, with 11 bases between the two germline ends. The CDR3 spans 13 residues. The germline V gene has CDR1 SGHKS and CDR2 YYEKEE (reference sequence). This CDR3 reads CASSIQGGTEAFF. The CDR3 coding sequence is TGTGCCAGCAGCATCCAAGGGGGCACTGAAGCTTTCTTT.

Only a few counts were recorded for this clonotype. The chain couples TRBV7-8 to TRBJ2-7; D is perhaps TRBD2 (5 bases). Germline V gives CDR1 SGHVS, CDR2 FQNEAQ. V was clipped by 1 base and J by 3 bases, with 10 bases between them. CDR3 length: 14 residues. The CDR3 sequence: CASSLGRLNYEQYF. CDR3 nucleotide sequence: TGTGCCAGCAGCTTAGGCCGACTAAACTACGAGCAGTACTTC.

This clonotype was counted between two and nine times. The chain couples TRBV28 to TRBJ2-3; 8 positions match TRBD2. The CDR3 runs to 15 residues. Germline lookup yields CDR1 MDHEN and CDR2 SYDVKM. Trimming took 2 bases from V and 2 from J; bases not matched to a gene: 3. The CDR3 spells CASSLGTSFTDTQYF. The CDR3 bases are TGTGCCAGCAGTTTAGGGACTAGTTTCACAGATACGCAGTATTTT.

J is TRBJ2-1 and V is TRBV5-1; 8 bases fit TRBD2. Germline V CDR1 and CDR2: SGHRS, YFSETQ. The CDR3 loop spans 17 amino acids. Germline trimming cut 0 bases from V and 2 bases from J; bases unmatched to any gene: 7. CDR3 nucleotides: TGCGCCAGCAGCTTGGCCCAAGGCGGGGGGACCTACAATGAGCAGTTCTTC. It is translated as CASSLAQGGGTYNEQFF.

V gene TRBV3-1 combines with J gene TRBJ2-7; 9 bases are a match to TRBD1. The germline V gene has CDR1 LGHDT and CDR2 YNNKEL (reference sequence). With 4 bases clipped from V and 3 bases from J, the junction kept 7 bases outside the gene matches. The CDR3 is 15 amino acids. The CDR3 reads CASSPLGQGLYEQYF. The CDR3 DNA follows: TGTGCCAGCAGCCCGCTCGGACAGGGGCTCTACGAGCAGTACTTC.

The chain employs TRBV11-2 and TRBJ2-3; TRBD2 aligns across 7 bases. Per the germline V gene, CDR1 is SGHAT and CDR2 is FQNNGV. V shed 5 bases, J shed 2 bases, and the junction held 7 bases outside the gene matches. This CDR3 has 15 residues. DNA of the CDR3: TGTGCCAGCAGCCTGGGACTATTCGACACAGATACGCAGTATTTT. Translating gives CASSLGLFDTDTQYF. Variable domain in full (rest from reference TRBV11-2 and TRBJ2-3): EAGVAQSPRYKIIEKRQSVAFWCNPISGHATLYWYQQILGQGPKLLIQFQNNGVVDDSQLPKDRFSAERLKGVDSTLKIQPAKLEDSAVYLCASSLGLFDTDTQYFGPGTRLTVL.

The chain uses TRBV4-3 and TRBJ2-6; D possibly corresponds to TRBD1 (5 bases). Germline CDR1 is LGHNA and CDR2 is YSLEER. The CDR3 has 14 amino acids. V gave up 1 base and J gave up 12 bases, with 13 bases separating them. In DNA, the CDR3 is TGCGCCAGCAGCCAAGCTCGGTCTCAGGGCGTCCTGACTTTC. It encodes CASSQARSQGVLTF.

The table lists this clonotype with many counts. This chain uses TRBV5-1 with TRBJ1-1; 7 positions agree with TRBD1. Germline V lookup: CDR1 SGHRS, CDR2 YFSETQ. V lost 4 bases and J lost 0; bases outside the gene matches: 6. The CDR3 covers 15 residues. The CDR3 DNA reads as TGCGCCAGCAGCCTCAGACAGGGCCTGAACACTGAAGCTTTCTTT. This codes for CASSLRQGLNTEAFF.

This clonotype was seen only once. The rearrangement joins TRBV18 to TRBJ2-1, with 13 bases matching TRBD2. The CDR3 is made up of 15 amino acids. The germline gives CDR1 KGHSH, CDR2 LQKENI. Trimming took 3 bases from V and 9 from J; bases not matched to a gene: 5. DNA for the CDR3: TGTGCCAGCTCACCTAGGACTAGCGGGGGTGCTGAGCAGTTCTTC. This translates into CASSPRTSGGAEQFF.